A selection of T cell receptor beta chains follows, all from one sample in a study of PD-L1 blockade in urothelial cancer. Sequencing was performed with immunoSEQ multiplex PCR; in TCRdb, only in-frame clones are kept and a portion is missing. The table includes around 40,000 clones, approximately 81% detected once. The starting material was PBMCs, obtained around atezolizumab (anti-PD-L1) treatment. The receptors were gathered from a man in his 70s with urothelial cancer. Each CDR3 is given with its conserved first and last residue. Each record gives: J gene, clone size, D gene, V gene, CDR3 protein, CDR3 DNA. The D gene is left open where the match is weak. Size is stated for part of the rows, as once, few or many counts, or as a class when the clone is expanded.

>TRBJ2-2|-|TRBD2|TRBV5-1
CASRGITSGNTGELFF
TGCGCCAGCAGAGGCATAACTAGCGGGAACACCGGGGAGCTGTTTTTT
>TRBJ1-2|-|-|TRBV2
CASSRTGYINYGYTF
TGTGCCAGCAGCCGGACGGGATACATTAACTATGGCTACACCTTC
>TRBJ2-7|-|TRBD1|TRBV6-1
CASSGYRGRRYEQYF
TGTGCCAGCAGTGGCTACAGGGGGCGCCGATACGAGCAGTACTTC
>TRBJ2-5|-|TRBD1|TRBV15
CATSRSRDRGRETQYF
TGTGCCACCAGCAGATCCCGGGACAGGGGGCGGGAGACCCAGTACTTC
>TRBJ1-2|-|TRBD1|TRBV28
CASRQGGNYGYTF
TGTGCCAGCCGACAGGGCGGTAACTATGGCTACACCTTC
>TRBJ2-3|-|TRBD2|TRBV7-8
CASSPTSGRGSDTQYF
TGTGCCAGCAGCCCCACTAGCGGGAGGGGATCAGATACGCAGTATTTT
>TRBJ2-3|-|-|TRBV4-1
CASSQGYQGAMGMDTQYF
TGCGCCAGCAGCCAAGGGTATCAGGGCGCGATGGGGATGGATACGCAGTATTTT
>TRBJ1-5|once|TRBD1|TRBV2
CASSRDRAQPQHF
TGTGCCAGCAGCCGGGACAGGGCTCAGCCCCAGCATTTT
>TRBJ1-2|-|TRBD1|TRBV7-2
CASSYGTGVNYGYTF
TGTGCCAGCAGCTACGGGACAGGAGTTAACTATGGCTACACCTTC
>TRBJ1-3|-|-|TRBV9
CASSVGTPRERDPGNTIYF
TGTGCCAGCAGCGTAGGGACCCCTCGGGAGAGAGATCCAGGAAACACCATATATTTT
>TRBJ2-3|once|TRBD2|TRBV5-4
CASSLTKTSASTDTQYF
TGTGCCAGCAGCTTGACCAAGACTAGCGCCAGCACAGATACGCAGTATTTT
>TRBJ2-7|-|TRBD2|TRBV2
CASNPGLAKYEQYF
TGTGCCAGTAACCCGGGACTAGCGAAATACGAGCAGTACTTC
>TRBJ1-2|once|-|TRBV4-1
CASSQDQNRNYGYTF
TGCGCCAGCAGCCAAGATCAGAATCGCAACTATGGCTACACCTTC
>TRBJ1-5|-|-|TRBV19
CATNSGRGQPQHF
TGTGCCACTAACTCAGGGAGGGGTCAGCCCCAGCATTTT
>TRBJ2-3|once|TRBD2|TRBV27
CASSYLPVAGGIDTQYF
TGTGCCAGCAGTTACCTTCCGGTAGCGGGAGGGATAGATACGCAGTATTTT
>TRBJ1-3|-|-|TRBV2
CASTRRNGGNTIYF
TGTGCCAGCACCCGACGGAACGGGGGAAACACCATATATTTT
>TRBJ2-2|-|-|TRBV6-1
CASSARRGPGGDTGELFF
TGTGCCAGCAGTGCTCGCAGGGGCCCTGGTGGGGACACCGGGGAGCTGTTTTTT
>TRBJ1-4|-|-|TRBV28
CASSLGQGGNEKLFF
TGTGCCAGCAGTTTAGGCCAGGGCGGTAATGAAAAACTGTTTTTT
>TRBJ2-7|-|-|TRBV28
CASSFPGISYEQYF
TGTGCCAGCAGTTTTCCAGGGATCTCCTACGAGCAGTACTTC
>TRBJ2-1|-|TRBD2|TRBV9
CASSVAHIAGGGNEQFF
TGTGCCAGCAGCGTAGCCCATATAGCGGGAGGAGGCAATGAGCAGTTCTTC